These 12 T cell receptor beta chains were all obtained from the same sample, sequenced in a study of T cells in Graves' hyperthyroidism and ophthalmopathy. Amplified TCR beta CDR3 regions derived from RNA transcripts. Initially, a first-round RT-PCR of the TCR CDR3 employed the HTBI primer set. Via MiXCR, TCRdb re-called the multiplex PCR reads, giving one row per CDR3 protein. Seen here are around 300,000 distinct CDR3 sequences, about an eighth observed once, and the top ten hold approximately 35%. Material for sequencing was blood. The receptors originated from a woman between 40 and 55 years old with Graves' ophthalmopathy.

This clonotype came up many times. This chain links TRBV27 with TRBJ2-7, with a possible D match to TRBD1 (5 bases). Looked up from germline, CDR1 is MNHEY and CDR2 is SMNVEV (reference sequence). Trimming left V 2 bases short and J 4 bases short, with 12 bases between. The CDR3 is 14 amino acids. CDR3 coding DNA: TGTGCCAGCAGTTTAGGCAGGGCCAGGTACGAGCAGTACTTC. Protein: CASSLGRARYEQYF.

This clonotype came up once. Given a much more abundant clone one base away, this may be a read error. The chain links TRBV3-1 to TRBJ2-7, with D uncertain. Germline CDR1 LGHDT, CDR2 YNNKEL (reference sequence). This CDR3 contains 15 residues. V was pared by 0 bases and J by 6 bases, with 15 bases between. CDR3 nucleotide sequence: TGTGCCAGCAGCCAAGATGTCCGTACGCCTTCCGAGCAGTACTTC. Its translation: CASSQDVRTPSEQYF.

The gene calls are TRBV14 and TRBJ1-1; the D gene is possibly TRBD1 (6 bases). V lost 0 bases and J 3 bases, leaving 11 bases between the germline ends. Germline CDR1 is SGHDN and CDR2 is FVKESK. This CDR3 has 15 residues. CDR3 sequence: CASSQDQGWYTEAFF. In DNA, the CDR3 is TGTGCCAGCAGCCAAGATCAGGGGTGGTACACTGAAGCTTTCTTT.

This clonotype was seen a few times. The V call is TRBV30, the J call TRBJ2-2; D may be TRBD1 (5 bases). This CDR3 is 13 amino acids long. V was pared by 5 bases and J by 7 bases, with 14 bases between. The germline V gene encodes CDR1 GTSNPN and CDR2 SVGIG (reference sequence). The CDR3, as DNA: TGTGCCTGGGACCCGGACAACGGCGGGGAGCTGTTTTTT. It specifies CAWDPDNGGELFF. Combining the CDR3 with reference TRBV30 and TRBJ2-2 gives the whole variable domain SQTIHQWPATLVQPVGSPLSLECTVEGTSNPNLYWYRQAAGRGLQLLFYSVGIGQISSEVPQNLSASRPQDRQFILSSKKLLLSDSGFYLCAWDPDNGGELFFGEGSRLTVL.

This clonotype was found many times. This chain uses TRBV2 with TRBJ2-3, with a weak D call TRBD2 (6 bases). The length of the CDR3 is 15 residues. V was clipped by 3 bases and J by 0 bases, with 10 bases between them. The V gene's germline CDR1 is SNHLY and CDR2 FYNNEI. The CDR3: CASSDFGGSTDTQYF. DNA of the CDR3: TGTGCCAGCAGTGACTTTGGGGGGAGCACAGATACGCAGTATTTT.

This clonotype was seen many times. The chain employs TRBV28 and TRBJ2-7; TRBD1 matches at 8 bases. There are 15 residues in the CDR3. Per the germline V gene, CDR1 is MDHEN and CDR2 is SYDVKM. With V trimmed by 3 bases and J by 7 bases, 11 bases remained unmatched. The CDR3 protein is CASSFLGTGLAEQYF. DNA for the CDR3: TGTGCCAGCAGTTTTTTAGGGACAGGTTTAGCGGAGCAGTACTTC.

In its sample, this clonotype was seen many times. The chain is built from TRBV10-1 and TRBJ2-5; TRBD2 matches at 12 bases. The CDR3 is made up of 15 amino acids. V shed 4 bases, J shed 5 bases, and the junction held 5 bases outside the gene matches. CDR1 is WNHNN, CDR2 SYGVQD, per germline (reference sequence). CDR3 in amino acids: CASSGTSGVSETQYF. CDR3 bases: TGCGCCAGCAGTGGGACTAGCGGGGTCTCCGAGACCCAGTACTTC.

This clonotype has ten or more counts. The gene calls are TRBV6-2 or TRBV6-3 and TRBJ1-5, with D possibly matching TRBD1 (5 bases). V lost 0 bases to trimming and J lost 0 bases, with 18 bases between them. In germline, CDR1 is MNHEY, CDR2 SVGEGT. This CDR3 has 19 amino acids. CDR3 sequence (DNA): TGTGCCAGCAGTTACTCCCCCTGGGGGGTAAGATATAGCAATCAGCCCCAGCATTTT. Its protein is CASSYSPWGVRYSNQPQHF.

This clonotype was seen ten or more times. This rearrangement joins TRBV5-1 to TRBJ1-1; 7 positions match TRBD1. CDR1 and CDR2 (germline): SGHRS, YFSETQ. J was trimmed by 0 bases and V by 5 bases; bases with no gene match: 7. This CDR3 has 15 residues. In nucleotides, the CDR3 is TGCGCCAGCAGGTCAGGGGGTGGAATGAACACTGAAGCTTTCTTT. It encodes CASRSGGGMNTEAFF.

The chain links TRBV4-1 to TRBJ1-2; D call uncertain. CDR1 and CDR2 (germline): MGHRA, YSYEKL. V lost 3 bases, J lost 4 bases, and 9 bases lay in between. The CDR3 is 13 residues long. CDR3 nucleotide sequence: TGCGCCAGCAGCCAGCTCAGTATCTATGGCTACACCTTC. Amino acid sequence: CASSQLSIYGYTF.

This clonotype was detected ten times or more. V usage is TRBV12-3 or TRBV12-4 and J usage is TRBJ2-2; 8 positions agree with TRBD2. This CDR3 has 15 amino acids. After removal of 3 bases from V and 4 bases from J, the junction contained 4 bases not matched to a gene. The CDR3 loop is CASSFWRGVTGELFF. CDR3 in DNA: TGTGCCAGCAGTTTTTGGCGGGGGGTCACCGGGGAGCTGTTTTTT.

This clonotype appeared many times. The chain recombines TRBV24-1 with TRBJ2-3, with 12 bases that match TRBD2. With V trimmed by 3 bases and J by 3 bases, 3 bases remained unmatched. Germline V lookup: CDR1 KGHDR, CDR2 SFDVKD. This CDR3 region has 16 residues. The CDR3 region has the DNA TGTGCCACCAGTGATACTAGCGGGAGGACTACAGATACGCAGTATTTT. Translated, it gives CATSDTSGRTTDTQYF.